Listed here are 21 T cell receptor beta chains from one sample, sequenced in a study of identical twins (dated by TCRdb to about 2016). The library was obtained by 5' RACE. Data came from an Illumina HiSeq 2000. In TCRdb, the public reads were trimmed at Q25 with fastp and aligned with MiXCR, with productive beta chains retained. Each entry merges the rows of one CDR3 protein and shows their most common DNA and genes. The sample includes some 570,000 distinct CDR3 sequences, with around 24% observed a single time. The ten largest make up 0.4% to 0.6% of the sample. This sample was also put to use in a study of yellow fever vaccine responses in identical twins.

The specimen sequenced was CD4+ T cells sorted from blood. The receptors derive from a woman in her late teens or twenties in good health.

The sample holds a few counts of this clonotype. V is TRBV7-8 and J is TRBJ1-2; 9 bases align to TRBD1. The CDR3 covers 12 residues. J was trimmed by 11 bases and V by 5 bases; bases with no gene match: 6. Per the germline V gene, CDR1 is SGHVS and CDR2 is FQNEAQ. CDR3 in DNA: TGTGCCAGCAGCGCCGGGACAGGGAGTTACACCTTC. It codes for CASSAGTGSYTF.

The chain combines TRBV24-1 with TRBJ2-7; TRBD1 might be the D (6 bases). The V gene's germline CDR1 is KGHDR and CDR2 SFDVKD. V dropped 9 bases and J dropped 4 bases, with 21 bases sitting between them. The length of the CDR3 is 15 residues. The CDR3 region is CATEGTGTKGYEQYF. For the CDR3, the DNA is TGTGCCACCGAGGGAACCGGGACAAAGGGATACGAGCAGTACTTC.

This clonotype was picked up many times. The V gene is TRBV12-3 or TRBV12-4, the J gene TRBJ2-3; D uncertain. With 6 bases removed from V and 2 bases from J, the gap between germline ends came to 9 bases. The CDR3 is 13 residues long. In nucleotides, the CDR3 is TGTGCCAGCAGGACTCAATTCACAGATACGCAGTATTTT. Translation: CASRTQFTDTQYF.

This clonotype appeared a single time. This chain links TRBV3-1 with TRBJ2-2, with 9 bases lining up with TRBD2. V gave up 1 base and J gave up 7 bases; unmatched junction bases: 7. This CDR3 region has 16 residues. Germline CDR1 is LGHDT and CDR2 is YNNKEL (reference sequence). CDR3: CASSQGGLAGSGELFF. DNA of the CDR3: TGTGCCAGCAGCCAAGGAGGTCTAGCGGGGAGCGGGGAGCTGTTTTTT.

The chain combines TRBV5-1 with TRBJ2-1; D may match TRBD1 or TRBD2 (7 bases each). The V end lost 6 bases, the J end lost 4 bases, and 14 bases lay between the germline ends. The CDR3 consists of 14 residues. The germline V gene has CDR1 SGHRS and CDR2 YFSETQ. The CDR3 here is CASTRRGGYNEQFF. In DNA form, the CDR3 reads TGCGCCAGCACACGCAGGGGGGGATACAATGAGCAGTTCTTC.

This rearrangement joins TRBV3-1 to TRBJ2-5; 10 bases fit TRBD2. Trimming removed 6 bases from V and 5 bases from J; junction bases left unmatched: 3. The CDR3 runs 13 residues. The V gene's germline CDR1 is LGHDT and CDR2 YNNKEL (reference sequence). Written as DNA, the CDR3 is TGTGCCAGCAGAGTGACTAGCGGGGAGACCCAGTACTTC. Protein product: CASRVTSGETQYF.

Of note for this clonotype: Being one base from a much bigger clone, this may be a read error. This chain uses TRBV28 with TRBJ2-5; D not resolved. Germline CDR1 and CDR2: MDHEN and SYDVKM. V lost 3 bases and J lost 2, with 4 bases in between. The CDR3 consists of 12 residues. The CDR3 DNA follows: TGTGCCAGCAGTTTCATTCAAGAGACCCAGTACTTC. It specifies CASSFIQETQYF.

This chain connects TRBV3-1 to TRBJ1-6, with D unresolved. V lost 1 base and J 7 bases, leaving 11 bases between the germline ends. Germline loops: CDR1 LGHDT, CDR2 YNNKEL (reference sequence). CDR3 length: 15 residues. This chain's CDR3 is CASSQGLSGNSPLHF. The CDR3 DNA sequence: TGTGCCAGCAGCCAAGGTCTTTCGGGGAATTCACCCCTCCACTTT.

V and J are TRBV29-1 and TRBJ1-2; TRBD1 agrees at 8 bases. CDR1 is SQVTM, CDR2 ANQGSEA, per germline. The CDR3 runs to 14 residues. V was pared by 5 bases and J by 0 bases, with 5 bases of the junction left unmatched. This CDR3 reads CSVQTGGTNYGYTF. The CDR3, as DNA: TGCAGCGTTCAAACAGGGGGAACTAACTATGGCTACACCTTC.

This clonotype came up a few times. The chain uses TRBV12-3 or TRBV12-4 and TRBJ2-7; weak D call: TRBD1 (5 bases). V was cut by 0 bases and J by 7 bases, with 13 bases left in between. The length of the CDR3 is 14 residues. Here the CDR3 reads CASSLAQGLGEQYF. Here the CDR3 DNA reads TGTGCCAGCAGTTTAGCGCAGGGATTGGGGGAGCAGTACTTC.

This clonotype was recorded once. V is TRBV20-1 and J is TRBJ2-7; possibly TRBD1 for D (6 bases). The germline V gene has CDR1 DFQATT and CDR2 SNEGSKA (reference sequence). Trimming removed 0 bases at V and 5 bases at J, with 11 bases between. The CDR3 spans 13 residues. CDR3 amino acids: CSARDLGAHEQYV. In nucleotides, the CDR3 is TGCAGTGCTAGAGATCTGGGGGCCCACGAGCAGTACGTC.

This chain joins TRBV28 and TRBJ2-7, with D tentatively TRBD2 (5 bases). The CDR3 runs 16 residues. Trimming removed 8 bases from V and 3 bases from J, with 23 bases in between. Germline V CDR1 and CDR2: MDHEN, SYDVKM. The CDR3 coding sequence is TGTGCCAGCTGCGGGCGGTTTCGGCGGAGTTTCTACGAGCAGTACTTC. This sequence encodes CASCGRFRRSFYEQYF.

This chain links TRBV15 with TRBJ2-3; 10 nucleotides align to TRBD2. V gave up 0 bases and J gave up 6 bases; unmatched junction bases: 6. Per the germline V gene, CDR1 is LNHNV and CDR2 is YYDKDF (reference sequence). This CDR3 is built from 16 residues. In DNA form, the CDR3 reads TGTGCCACCAGCAGAGATGGGCCTAGCGGGGGCGATACGCAGTATTTT. Translation: CATSRDGPSGGDTQYF.

This clonotype was observed at least ten times. This sequence joins TRBV12-3 or TRBV12-4 and TRBJ2-1; TRBD2 matches at 10 bases. Trimming removed 4 bases from V and 2 bases from J; junction bases left unmatched: 5. This CDR3 contains 16 residues. The CDR3 loop reads CASSSRTSGAYNEQFF. The CDR3 DNA reads as TGTGCCAGCAGTTCGCGGACTAGCGGAGCCTACAATGAGCAGTTCTTC.

This clonotype showed up just a few times. V gene TRBV2 combines with J gene TRBJ2-1; TRBD1 is a possible D gene (5 bases). The CDR3 is made up of 14 amino acids. Trimming took off 2 bases at V and 13 bases at J, with 18 bases between the two ends. From germline, CDR1 is SNHLY and CDR2 FYNNEI. CDR3 DNA sequence: TGTGCCAGCAGTGAACCGCCCAGGGCCCTAGTACAGTTCTTC. This encodes CASSEPPRALVQFF.

This clonotype occurred a few times. The V call is TRBV7-3, the J call TRBJ2-1, with a tentative D call TRBD2 (5 bases). Between the trimmed V and J ends, which lost 5 bases and 1 base, there was a span of 21 bases. CDR1 and CDR2 from the germline V gene are SGHTA and FQGTGA. The CDR3 spans 18 residues. CDR3 protein: CASSLLPPSLYSYNEQFF. The CDR3 DNA reads as TGTGCCAGCAGCCTCCTCCCCCCTAGCTTATATTCCTACAATGAGCAGTTCTTC.

This clonotype was seen ten or more times. This chain joins TRBV12-3 or TRBV12-4 and TRBJ1-2; 8 bases agree with TRBD1. The length of the CDR3 is 13 residues. V was pared by 3 bases and J by 4 bases, with 1 base of the junction left unmatched. The CDR3 loop reads CASSLDRVYGYTF. CDR3 sequence (DNA): TGTGCCAGCAGTTTGGACAGGGTCTATGGCTACACCTTC.

The chain recombines TRBV28 with TRBJ2-4; D is ambiguous. Trimming took off 3 bases at V and 9 bases at J, with 9 bases between the two ends. Germline V gene lookup returns CDR1 MDHEN and CDR2 SYDVKM. The CDR3 is made up of 12 amino acids. CDR3 in amino acids: CASSLVGSIQYF. The CDR3 bases are TGTGCCAGCAGTTTGGTGGGGTCCATTCAGTACTTC.

This clonotype has only a few counts. The gene calls are TRBV2 and TRBJ1-5, with D perhaps TRBD1 (5 bases). The CDR3 totals 13 residues. V was clipped by 4 bases and J by 4 bases, with 8 bases between them. CDR1 SNHLY and CDR2 FYNNEI come from the germline V gene. In DNA form, the CDR3 reads TGTGCCAGCAGTGTGGCAGGGAATCAGCCCCAGCATTTT. The encoded protein is CASSVAGNQPQHF. The full variable domain, rest sourced from reference TRBV2 and TRBJ1-5, is EPEVTQTPSHQVTQMGQEVILRCVPISNHLYFYWYRQILGQKVEFLVSFYNNEISEKSEIFDDQFSVERPDGSNFTLKIRSTKLEDSAMYFCASSVAGNQPQHFGDGTRLSIL.

The rearrangement joins TRBV7-3 to TRBJ2-1; 14 bases line up with TRBD2. The trim removed 1 base at V and 8 bases at J, leaving 7 bases unmatched. Germline CDR1 is SGHTA and CDR2 is FQGTGA. The CDR3 length is 17 residues. CDR3 nucleotides: TGTGCCAGCAGCTTAATGGGGACTAGCGGGAGAGGGGATGAGCAGTTCTTC. This translates into CASSLMGTSGRGDEQFF.

V gene TRBV12-3 or TRBV12-4 combines with J gene TRBJ1-4; no clear D. The germline V and J ends were trimmed by 5 bases and 3 bases, with 13 bases remaining between them. The CDR3 is 15 amino acids. CDR3 residues: CASSRGPLPNEKLFF. The CDR3, as DNA: TGTGCCAGCAGTCGCGGCCCTCTCCCTAATGAAAAACTGTTTTTT.